This entry lists 15 T cell receptor beta chains sequenced from one sample in a study of response to subunit inactivated influenza vaccine. TCRdb analysed the RT-PCR reads with MiXCR anew, one entry per CDR3 protein. The sample carries approximately 500,000 distinct CDR3 sequences, roughly 23% recorded once. These data were also reused for a study on T cells expressing NK-cell markers. From that second work: Template switching by 5'RACE with UMIs generated the TCR beta cDNA.

The input for sequencing was CD4+ T cells sorted from PBMCs, taken about 12 days after vaccination. The receptor set was obtained from a man between 50 and 59 years old who received an inactivated influenza vaccine.

On this clonotype itself: A much larger clone lies one base from this, so it may be a read error. V gene TRBV4-3 combines with J gene TRBJ1-2; D is perhaps TRBD1 (5 bases). This CDR3 contains 15 residues. Germline assignment: CDR1 LGHNA and CDR2 YSLEER. V was shortened by 0 bases and J by 7 bases, with 15 bases between the two germline ends. Here the CDR3 DNA reads TGCGCCAGCAGCCAAGAGGTGGCGCAGGGACGTGGCTACACCTTC. Translated, it gives CASSQEVAQGRGYTF.

J is TRBJ1-6 and V is TRBV2; D gene unclear. Germline CDR1 SNHLY, CDR2 FYNNEI. The CDR3 runs 15 residues. V dropped 4 bases and J dropped 0 bases, with 7 bases sitting between them. The DNA for the CDR3 is TGTGCCAGCAGTGTAGGGAGCTCCTATAATTCACCCCTCCACTTT. It codes for CASSVGSSYNSPLHF. The whole variable domain, filled in from reference TRBV2 and TRBJ1-6, reads EPEVTQTPSHQVTQMGQEVILRCVPISNHLYFYWYRQILGQKVEFLVSFYNNEISEKSEIFDDQFSVERPDGSNFTLKIRSTKLEDSAMYFCASSVGSSYNSPLHFGNGTRLTVT.

This clonotype was observed a few times. The J gene is TRBJ2-3, the V gene TRBV4-1, with 8 bases aligning to TRBD2. Germline V gene sequence: CDR1 MGHRA, CDR2 YSYEKL. This CDR3 comprises 14 residues. V trimming: 4 bases; J trimming: 5 bases; junction bases outside the gene matches: 5. The CDR3 bases are TGCGCCAGCAGCCGCCCCGGGGGGGGAGATACGCAGTATTTT. Its protein product is CASSRPGGGDTQYF.

The chain joins TRBV4-3 to TRBJ2-1; a weak D match, TRBD2 (5 bases). This CDR3 is 19 amino acids long. Germline lookup yields CDR1 LGHNA and CDR2 YSLEER. V lost 0 bases, J lost 0 bases, and 18 bases lay in between. CDR3 in DNA: TGCGCCAGCAGCCAAGATCTCCGGGGTCTAGGGAGCTCCTACAATGAGCAGTTCTTC. As protein: CASSQDLRGLGSSYNEQFF.

This chain's CDR3 is CASSQDLRGLSYEQYF. CDR3 in DNA: TGTGCCAGCAGCCAAGACCTGCGGGGCCTCTCCTACGAGCAGTACTTC. This chain links TRBV4-2 with TRBJ2-7, with a weak D call TRBD2 (6 bases). The CDR3 is made up of 16 amino acids. Deletions cut 0 bases from V and 0 bases from J, with 12 bases between. Germline V gene data show CDR1 as LGHNA and CDR2 as YNFKEQ.

This clonotype was counted many times. This chain links TRBV6-5 with TRBJ2-1; D remains unclear. The CDR3 runs 12 residues. The germline V and J ends were trimmed by 7 bases and 12 bases, with 16 bases remaining between them. CDR1 and CDR2 (germline): MNHEY, SVGAGI. CDR3 in DNA: TGTGCCAGCACCCCGGACCACTACAGGCAGTTCTTC. Translation gives CASTPDHYRQFF.

The chain employs TRBV5-4 and TRBJ2-1; maybe TRBD1 (5 bases). CDR3 length: 15 amino acids. CDR1 SGHNT and CDR2 YYREEE come from the germline V gene (reference sequence). The V end lost 0 bases, the J end lost 2 bases, and 9 bases lay between the germline ends. CDR3 region: CASSLDQGAYNEQFF. The CDR3 DNA follows: TGTGCCAGCAGCTTGGACCAGGGTGCCTACAATGAGCAGTTCTTC.

The CDR3 protein is CAISESGQGMRDTQYF. CDR3 nucleotide sequence: TGTGCCATCAGTGAGTCAGGACAGGGGATGAGGGATACGCAGTATTTT. J is TRBJ2-3 and V is TRBV10-3; the match to TRBD1 covers 9 bases. The CDR3 has 16 residues. V dropped 0 bases and J dropped 6; count of bases not matched to a gene: 7. The germline V gene has CDR1 ENHRY and CDR2 SYGVKD.

This clonotype came up a few times. The chain links TRBV29-1 to TRBJ1-1; TRBD1 matches at 11 bases. Germline V CDR1 and CDR2: SQVTM, ANQGSEA. The J segment lost 2 bases and the V segment lost 5 bases, leaving 10 bases of the junction unmatched. The CDR3 is made up of 16 amino acids. CDR3: CSVLQPGTGGNTEAFF. Here the CDR3 DNA reads TGCAGCGTTCTCCAACCTGGGACAGGGGGTAACACTGAAGCTTTCTTT.

The V gene is TRBV9, the J gene TRBJ2-3; D is unclear. Trimming pared 1 base from V and 1 base from J, leaving 13 bases between. The CDR3 length is 16 residues. Germline loops: CDR1 SGDLS, CDR2 YYNGEE. CDR3: CASSVTQILRTDTQYF. As DNA, the CDR3 is TGTGCCAGCAGCGTAACCCAGATCTTACGCACAGATACGCAGTATTTT.

This clonotype was seen at least ten times. The chain has TRBV5-1 and TRBJ2-2; 8 positions match TRBD1. V lost 4 bases and J lost 4; bases outside the gene matches: 9. Germline CDR1 SGHRS, CDR2 YFSETQ. The CDR3 has 16 residues. The CDR3 DNA reads as TGCGCCAGCAGCCAGCACGGACAGGGTAGCACCGGGGAGCTGTTTTTT. It codes for CASSQHGQGSTGELFF. The entire variable domain, with the rest obtained from reference TRBV5-1 and TRBJ2-2, is as follows: KAGVTQTPRYLIKTRGQQVTLSCSPISGHRSVSWYQQTPGQGLQFLFEYFSETQRNKGNFPGRFSGRQFSNSRSEMNVSTLELGDSALYLCASSQHGQGSTGELFFGEGSRLTVL.

There are a few counts of this clonotype. The V gene is TRBV2, the J gene TRBJ2-3; 7 bases are a match to TRBD1. CDR3 size: 14 residues. V lost 6 bases and J lost 1; bases outside the gene matches: 4. Germline CDR1 and CDR2: SNHLY and FYNNEI. The CDR3 DNA reads as TGTGCCAGCAGGAGACAGGGTGGCACAGATACGCAGTATTTT. Translation gives CASRRQGGTDTQYF.

This clonotype has a handful of counts. The V gene is TRBV7-2, the J gene TRBJ2-5; TRBD1 matches at 7 bases. This CDR3 contains 15 residues. Germline V gene data show CDR1 as SGHTA and CDR2 as FQGNSA. Losses at the gene ends were 0 bases for V and 5 bases for J; bases not matched to a gene: 6. CDR3 residues: CASSLARQGTETQYF. The CDR3 DNA is TGTGCCAGCAGCTTAGCGCGACAGGGTACGGAGACCCAGTACTTC.

CDR3: CASTLRSAGETQYF. In DNA, the CDR3 is TGTGCCAGCACCCTACGGTCCGCGGGAGAGACCCAGTACTTC. The genes are TRBV12-3 or TRBV12-4 and TRBJ2-5; D perhaps matches TRBD2 (5 bases). This CDR3 spans 14 amino acids. Trimming shortened V by 7 bases and J by 4 bases, and 16 bases separated the two germline ends.

This chain uses TRBV20-1 with TRBJ2-5; 10 nucleotides agree with TRBD1. The CDR3 extends over 14 amino acids. Germline-derived CDR1 and CDR2 are DFQATT and SNEGSKA (reference sequence). The ends lost 3 bases at V and 5 bases at J; junction bases unmatched: 6. Written as DNA, the CDR3 is TGCAGTGCTAGCGCGGGACAGGGGCGCGAGACCCAGTACTTC. Its translation is CSASAGQGRETQYF.